A single sample is the source of the 17 T cell receptor beta chains below, sequenced in a study of blood T cell repertoires in COVID-19. Some clones are missing from TCRdb's copy, which holds only in-frame ones; the method was immunoSEQ multiplex PCR. This repertoire shows roughly 100,000 clones, roughly 80% found once; its top ten account for 15% to 20%. The sample consisted of peripheral blood. All receptors derive from a woman in her sixties or seventies with acute or convalescent COVID-19.

The genes are TRBV4-3 and TRBJ1-5; D is undetermined. The CDR3 spans 14 residues. V lost 4 bases and J 0 bases, leaving 7 bases between the germline ends. Germline V gene lookup returns CDR1 LGHNA and CDR2 YSLEER. The CDR3 DNA sequence: TGCGCCAGCAGCCCCGCCTATAGCAATCAGCCCCAGCATTTT. It yields the protein CASSPAYSNQPQHF.

The rearrangement uses TRBV16 and TRBJ1-2, with 8 bases aligning to TRBD1. This CDR3 has 15 residues. The germline CDR1 and CDR2 sequences are KGHSY and FQNENV. The V segment lost 2 bases and the J segment 3 bases; nucleotides outside the gene matches: 5. CDR3 coding DNA: TGTGCCAGCAGCCAACCGGCGACAGGGGACTATGGCTACACCTTC. Protein sequence: CASSQPATGDYGYTF.

This chain uses TRBV7-2 with TRBJ1-1, with 7 bases fitting TRBD1. Trimming took 5 bases from V and 3 from J; bases not matched to a gene: 9. The CDR3 runs to 15 residues. Germline V gene data show CDR1 as SGHTA and CDR2 as FQGNSA. CDR3 protein: CASSPRQGFYTEAFF. In nucleotides, the CDR3 is TGTGCCAGCAGCCCGCGACAGGGATTTTACACTGAAGCTTTCTTT.

The rearrangement links TRBV25-1 to TRBJ1-5; D may be TRBD1 (6 bases). V lost 8 bases and J lost 2, with 13 bases in between. CDR3 length: 14 amino acids. From germline, CDR1 is MGHDK and CDR2 SYGVNS. CDR3 residues: CASSTQGGNQPQHF. The CDR3 nucleotides read TGTGCCAGCTCCACACAGGGAGGCAATCAGCCCCAGCATTTT.

The gene calls are TRBV7-2 and TRBJ2-5; tentative D call: TRBD2 (7 bases). The germline gives CDR1 SGHTA, CDR2 FQGNSA. CDR3 length: 14 amino acids. The V and J ends lost 5 bases and 9 bases respectively, with 19 bases between them. CDR3 sequence (DNA): TGTGCCAGCAGCCCACAGGGCGGGAGTCTGTCCCAGTACTTC. It encodes CASSPQGGSLSQYF.

This chain links TRBV5-1 with TRBJ2-1; weak D call: TRBD2 (6 bases). Trimming removed 5 bases at V and 8 bases at J, with 29 bases between. Germline V CDR1 and CDR2: SGHRS, YFSETQ. CDR3 length equals 18 residues. CDR3 region: CASRNGVIQFRGGDEQFF. In DNA, the CDR3 is TGCGCCAGCAGAAATGGAGTAATCCAGTTTAGGGGAGGTGATGAGCAGTTCTTC. The full variable domain, completed using reference TRBV5-1 and TRBJ2-1, is KAGVTQTPRYLIKTRGQQVTLSCSPISGHRSVSWYQQTPGQGLQFLFEYFSETQRNKGNFPGRFSGRQFSNSRSEMNVSTLELGDSALYLCASRNGVIQFRGGDEQFFGPGTRLTVL.

The chain has TRBV30 and TRBJ1-1; maybe TRBD1 (6 bases). The CDR3 is 14 amino acids. Germline V CDR1 and CDR2: GTSNPN, SVGIG (reference sequence). The V and J ends lost 2 bases and 1 base respectively, with 11 bases between them. This CDR3 is CAWSFRGGNTEAFF. CDR3 DNA sequence: TGTGCCTGGAGTTTCAGGGGTGGGAACACTGAAGCTTTCTTT.

The chain employs TRBV4-3 and TRBJ2-7; 13 nucleotides align to TRBD2. The junction had 9 bases not matched to a gene; V was cut back by 4 bases and J by 0 bases. CDR1 and CDR2 (germline): LGHNA, YSLEER. The CDR3 length is 18 residues. This CDR3 reads CASSPDRTSGRRSYEQYF. CDR3 DNA sequence: TGCGCCAGCAGCCCAGACCGGACTAGCGGGAGACGCTCCTACGAGCAGTACTTC.

This sequence joins TRBV30 and TRBJ2-6; D is undetermined. Trimming left V 5 bases short and J 0 bases short, with 5 bases between. Germline values: CDR1 GTSNPN, CDR2 SVGIG (reference sequence). The CDR3 consists of 13 residues. Here the CDR3 reads CAWGFSGANVLTF. Here the CDR3 DNA reads TGTGCCTGGGGCTTCTCTGGGGCCAACGTCCTGACTTTC.

The chain combines TRBV11-2 with TRBJ1-1; D gene uncertain. CDR1 is SGHAT, CDR2 FQNNGV, per germline. Trimming took 1 base from V and 0 from J, leaving 9 bases between them. CDR3 size: 15 residues. This CDR3 reads CASSLAQKMNTEAFF. CDR3 in DNA: TGTGCCAGCAGCTTAGCCCAGAAGATGAACACTGAAGCTTTCTTT.

This chain joins TRBV7-2 and TRBJ1-5, with D unclear. CDR3 size: 16 residues. V lost 5 bases and J 4 bases, leaving 18 bases between the germline ends. CDR1 SGHTA and CDR2 FQGNSA come from the germline V gene. The CDR3, as DNA: TGTGCCAGCAGCCCGGTCGGGATCCTTGGTAATCAGCCCCAGCATTTT. Protein: CASSPVGILGNQPQHF.

The chain employs TRBV9 and TRBJ2-3, with unresolved D. Germline CDR1 is SGDLS and CDR2 is YYNGEE. There are 12 residues in the CDR3. Trimming left V 1 base short and J 3 bases short, with 3 bases between. CDR3 coding DNA: TGTGCCAGCAGCGTATATACAGATACGCAGTATTTT. It translates to CASSVYTDTQYF.

The V and J genes are TRBV6-2 or TRBV6-3 and TRBJ1-1, with D uncertain. Germline CDR1 MNHEY, CDR2 SVGEGT. This CDR3 is built from 15 residues. Trimming pared 4 bases from V and 0 bases from J, leaving 12 bases between. The CDR3 protein is CASSSLQLMNTEAFF. In DNA form, the CDR3 reads TGTGCCAGCAGTTCCCTACAGCTAATGAACACTGAAGCTTTCTTT.

This chain joins TRBV28 and TRBJ1-5, with TRBD1 matching over 8 bases. V lost 5 bases to trimming and J lost 4 bases; unmatched junction nucleotides: 10. Germline V CDR1 and CDR2: MDHEN, SYDVKM. The length of the CDR3 is 16 residues. Written as DNA, the CDR3 is TGTGCCAGCAGTCCCAAATTTAACAGGGGGAATCAGCCCCAGCATTTT. Its protein is CASSPKFNRGNQPQHF.

This sequence joins TRBV24-1 and TRBJ2-3; D gene ambiguous. CDR3 length: 15 residues. Trimming removed 4 bases from V and 2 bases from J, with 12 bases in between. CDR1 is KGHDR, CDR2 SFDVKD, per germline. This CDR3 reads CATSDTTAVTDTQYF. CDR3 in DNA: TGTGCCACCAGTGACACGACGGCGGTCACAGATACGCAGTATTTT.

The chain couples TRBV4-1 to TRBJ1-4; 10 nucleotides match TRBD1. From germline, CDR1 is MGHRA and CDR2 YSYEKL. The junction had 13 bases not matched to a gene; V was cut back by 1 base and J by 8 bases. The CDR3 has 18 residues. The DNA of the CDR3 is TGCGCCAGCAGCCAAGTACGTGGGACAGGGGCCTTTGGAGAAAAACTGTTTTTT. Amino acid sequence: CASSQVRGTGAFGEKLFF.

A word on this clone: Its ends do not fully match the called genes, so a read error is possible. The chain carries TRBV6-6 and TRBJ2-5; 8 bases are a match to TRBD1. The CDR3 covers 16 residues. Per germline, CDR1 MNHNY and CDR2 SVGAGI (reference sequence). CDR3 amino acids: CSSRTPGQGPQETQYF. The CDR3 DNA reads as TGTTCCAGCAGAACTCCCGGACAGGGCCCCCAAGAGACCCAGTACTTC.